This TCR beta chain derives from a study of blood T cells in healthy people across ages. Total RNA, at least 6 micrograms per sample, came from PBMCs. The CDR3 contains 15 residues. V trimming: 6 bases; J trimming: 9 bases; junction bases outside the gene matches: 10. About this clonotype: Antigen unknown.

Primed by a sample-barcoded 5' primer and a J-beta primer mix, a second PCR proceeded for roughly 7 to 12 cycles. TCRdb reprocessed the 5' RACE reads with MiXCR, giving one entry per CDR3 protein. The sample has 700,000 or so distinct CDR3 sequences, about 24% seen once. Study results and limitations: Estimates drawn from one million T cells were deemed to understate diversity. Naive and antigen-experienced cells could not be conclusively compared, given unsorted PBMCs. Among T cells, TCR beta diversity per million cells dropped roughly linearly as age rose.

This chain joins TRBV12-3 or TRBV12-4 and TRBJ1-6, with TRBD1 matching over 8 bases. The receptor's source is an older man in good health. Input material: blood. The CDR3 DNA sequence: TGTGCCAGCAGAACAGGGACAGGCGTTGCTTCACCCCTCCACTTT. The encoded protein is CASRTGTGVASPLHF.